This is a list of T cell receptor beta chains from one sample in a study of CXCR3-negative and CXCR3-positive naive CD8 T cells. Using the 5' RACE reads, TCRdb records one entry per CDR3 protein without DNA. This listing includes around 95,000 distinct CDR3 sequences. Sequencing was performed on naive CXCR3+ CD8+ T cells from blood. The receptors derive from a human donor in good health. Some clones in this sample may be carry-over from other donors' samples. Both conserved end residues are part of each CDR3.

j_gene: TRBJ2-7; v_gene: TRBV6-2/TRBV6-3; CDR3aa: CASRNDGYEQYF
j_gene: TRBJ2-1; v_gene: TRBV6-5; CDR3aa: CASSYTNHNEQFF
j_gene: TRBJ2-7; v_gene: TRBV4-2; CDR3aa: CASSQALGQTTYEQYF
j_gene: TRBJ1-1; v_gene: TRBV29-1; CDR3aa: CSVTPYGDKNTEAFF
j_gene: TRBJ1-5; v_gene: TRBV7-6; CDR3aa: CASSLNRGENQPQHF
j_gene: TRBJ2-7; v_gene: TRBV4-3; CDR3aa: CASSQDWLGGGAYEQYF
j_gene: TRBJ2-1; v_gene: TRBV7-6; CDR3aa: CASSLGLYNEQFF
j_gene: TRBJ2-7; v_gene: TRBV7-2; CDR3aa: CASSTSGGAYEQYF
j_gene: TRBJ2-7; v_gene: TRBV15; CDR3aa: CATSRVASGTYEQYF
j_gene: TRBJ1-1; v_gene: TRBV7-9; CDR3aa: CASSLVADTEAFF
j_gene: TRBJ2-6; v_gene: TRBV6-2/TRBV6-3; CDR3aa: CASSYRQFTSGANVLTF